Below, one T cell receptor beta chain is given with its context. CDR3 length: 14 amino acids. From germline, CDR1 is SQVTM and CDR2 ANQGSEA. The sample comes from a study of T cells expressing NK-cell markers. 5'RACE template switching with UMIs generated TCR beta cDNA. One entry per CDR3 protein, without DNA, is what TCRdb gives after re-calling the 5' RACE reads. The table for this sample gives under 200,000 distinct CDR3 sequences. This rearrangement joins TRBV29-1 to TRBJ1-1; TCRdb indicates TRBD1, and absent DNA this call remains unverified. The sample comprised blood T cells: a sorted CD56 or NKG2C T cell subset, CD4+ or CD8+ T cells, or bulk PBMC T cells (not recorded which). This TCR derives from a woman aged 18 to 75 in good health. The CDR3 protein is CSVRDGSSGTEAFF.